This TCR beta chain was identified in a study of T cell repertoires in cytomegalovirus infection. TCRdb analysed the reads with MiXCR anew, one entry per CDR3 protein. The sample has about a million distinct CDR3 sequences; 31% are singletons. V gave up 5 bases and J gave up 4 bases; unmatched junction bases: 29. This CDR3 has 21 amino acids. Germline V gene data show CDR1 as DFQATT and CDR2 as SNEGSKA (reference sequence). Concerning this clonotype itself: Its matching antigen is unknown.

The TCR sequence derives from a human donor in good health (CMV status not recorded). Some clones in this sample may be carry-over from other donors' samples. The V call is TRBV20-1, the J call TRBJ2-3; 8 positions agree with TRBD1. Sample: cultured CD8+ T cells from PBMCs, taken from culture after CMV antigen stimulation. CDR3 region: CSAFRGYRRGQVELDADTQYF. The CDR3, as DNA: TGCAGTGCTTTTCGGGGATATAGGCGGGGACAGGTTGAGCTTGACGCAGATACGCAGTATTTT.